This T cell receptor beta chain is drawn from a study of T-cell reconstitution after alpha-beta-depleted transplantation in children. Study-level results: One year after transplant, T-cell counts and diversity came mostly from newly produced T cells. Expanded graft clones numbering several hundred reportedly gave rise to alpha-beta T cells about two months after transplant. There were some patients whose high TCRbeta diversity at day 60 came from surviving recipient T cells and thymic progenitors.

V was clipped by 4 bases and J by 3 bases, with 22 bases between them. Germline CDR1 reads SQVTM; CDR2 reads ANQGSEA. The CDR3 sequence is 16 residues long. In this sample, this clonotype turned up a few times. Its antigen is unidentified. Unique molecular identifiers were built into the TCRbeta library. Using its own MiXCR run on the PCR reads, TCRdb lists one record per CDR3 protein. Here the sample spans a few hundred thousand distinct CDR3 sequences, about an eighth being singletons. The chain carries TRBV29-1 and TRBJ2-7; perhaps D is TRBD1 or TRBD2 (6 bases each). The specimen was PBMCs, mostly from graft donor cells, collected 360 days after TCRalphabeta/CD19-depleted stem cell transplant. The receptor was derived from a male patient aged 10 to 17 who had a stem cell transplant for acute myeloid leukemia, so the T cells may come from the graft donor. The CDR3 loop reads CSVVGGIGGAFYEQYF. The CDR3, as DNA: TGCAGCGTTGTAGGAGGGATCGGGGGCGCCTTCTACGAGCAGTACTTC.